These 18 T cell receptor beta chains were sequenced from one sample in a study of graft-versus-host responses after intestinal transplantation. The method was immunoSEQ multiplex PCR; TCRdb's version includes in-frame clones alone and lacks a portion of them. There are approximately 18,000 clones in the sample; roughly a third occur only once, and roughly 2% lies in the top ten. The sample here was alloreactive CD4+ T cells from a mixed lymphocyte reaction culture, taken before transplantation. As to subset: CFSE-low proliferating T cells sorted from approximately 6-day pre-transplant mixed lymphocyte reaction (GvH or HvG direction). Receptor source: a human patient who was an organ donor for intestinal transplantation.

The chain carries TRBV20-1 and TRBJ2-1; no clear D gene. V gave up 5 bases and J gave up 3 bases, with 5 bases separating them. The length of the CDR3 is 11 residues. Germline CDR1 reads DFQATT; CDR2 reads SNEGSKA (reference sequence). In nucleotides, the CDR3 is TGCAGTGCTGGGTTCTACAATGAGCAGTTCTTC. Translating gives CSAGFYNEQFF.

The V gene is TRBV27, the J gene TRBJ1-1; D gene unclear. Germline V lookup: CDR1 MNHEY, CDR2 SMNVEV (reference sequence). The CDR3 length is 14 residues. Trimming pared 8 bases from V and 2 bases from J, leaving 15 bases between. CDR3 bases: TGTGCCAGCCTCGGGTCACATCTTAACACTGAAGCTTTCTTT. Amino acids: CASLGSHLNTEAFF.

The rearrangement links TRBV25-1 to TRBJ2-7; 10 nucleotides match TRBD1. The germline gives CDR1 MGHDK, CDR2 SYGVNS. V lost 10 bases, J lost 5 bases, and 8 bases stayed unmatched. The CDR3 is 13 residues long. CDR3 sequence: CATKRQGADEQYF. The CDR3 nucleotides read TGTGCCACCAAAAGACAGGGGGCCGACGAGCAGTACTTC.

The J gene is TRBJ2-1, the V gene TRBV5-1; 15 bases agree with TRBD2. CDR3 length: 17 residues. Trimming removed 3 bases from V and 8 bases from J; junction bases left unmatched: 9. Germline V gene lookup returns CDR1 SGHRS and CDR2 YFSETQ. The CDR3 region is CASSSRTSGRARDEQFF. DNA of the CDR3: TGCGCCAGCAGCTCTAGGACTAGCGGGAGGGCCCGTGATGAGCAGTTCTTC.

The chain employs TRBV4-2 and TRBJ2-3; TRBD2 is a possible D gene (6 bases). CDR3 length equals 15 residues. CDR1 and CDR2 from the germline V gene are LGHNA and YNFKEQ. Trimming stripped 1 base from V and 1 base from J, with 9 bases between. CDR3 in DNA: TGTGCCAGCAGCCAAGGGACTACAGGCACAGATACGCAGTATTTT. Translating it yields CASSQGTTGTDTQYF.

The chain links TRBV10-3 to TRBJ2-3; the D gene is possibly TRBD1 (6 bases). The CDR3 sequence is 13 residues long. Germline loops: CDR1 ENHRY, CDR2 SYGVKD. Trimming took off 6 bases at V and 3 bases at J, with 10 bases between the two ends. For the CDR3, the DNA is TGTGCCATCAGGGCTAGGGGGACAGATACGCAGTATTTT. As protein: CAIRARGTDTQYF.

The chain recombines TRBV28 with TRBJ2-7, with 7 nucleotides matching TRBD2. Trimming took 6 bases from V and 2 from J; bases not matched to a gene: 10. CDR3 length: 15 residues. Looked up from germline, CDR1 is MDHEN and CDR2 is SYDVKM. CDR3 in DNA: TGTGCCAGCAGCCTCAGAAGCGGGGTAGCCTACGAGCAGTACTTC. Translating gives CASSLRSGVAYEQYF.

The V and J genes are TRBV6-1 and TRBJ2-7; D uncertain. The length of the CDR3 is 12 residues. Trimming pared 8 bases from V and 1 base from J, leaving 9 bases between. Germline CDR1 MNHNS, CDR2 SASEGT. CDR3 sequence: CASDGQSYEQYF. CDR3 DNA: TGTGCCAGCGACGGGCAGTCCTACGAGCAGTACTTC.

The J gene is TRBJ1-3, the V gene TRBV28; 10 bases align to TRBD1. Germline trimming cut 3 bases from V and 0 bases from J; bases unmatched to any gene: 8. The CDR3 length is 18 residues. Germline lookup yields CDR1 MDHEN and CDR2 SYDVKM. DNA of the CDR3: TGTGCCAGCAGTTTCTGGGCGGGACAGGGGTTCTCTGGAAACACCATATATTTT. Translated, it gives CASSFWAGQGFSGNTIYF. The full variable domain, rest sourced from reference TRBV28 and TRBJ1-3, is DVKVTQSSRYLVKRTGEKVFLECVQDMDHENMFWYRQDPGLGLRLIYFSYDVKMKEKGDIPEGYSVSREKKERFSLILESASTNQTSMYLCASSFWAGQGFSGNTIYFGEGSWLTVV.

V and J are TRBV28 and TRBJ2-2; D perhaps matches TRBD2 (6 bases). Germline V lookup: CDR1 MDHEN, CDR2 SYDVKM. This CDR3 is built from 14 residues. Trimming shortened V by 5 bases and J by 6 bases, and 13 bases separated the two germline ends. CDR3 in DNA: TGTGCCAGCAGTCCTCTCGGGAGACCCGGGGAGCTGTTTTTT. It specifies CASSPLGRPGELFF.

The chain employs TRBV7-2 and TRBJ1-2; tentative D call: TRBD1 (5 bases). The germline CDR1 and CDR2 sequences are SGHTA and FQGNSA. The CDR3 totals 15 residues. Trimming took 7 bases from V and 6 from J, leaving 21 bases between them. In DNA form, the CDR3 reads TGTGCCAGCACCCCATCCTACGGGACGGCAAATGGCTACACCTTC. Its translation is CASTPSYGTANGYTF.

The V and J genes are TRBV2 and TRBJ1-1; D is perhaps TRBD1 (6 bases). The CDR3 sequence is 15 residues long. The germline V gene has CDR1 SNHLY and CDR2 FYNNEI. Trimming pared 5 bases from V and 2 bases from J, leaving 15 bases between. The CDR3 DNA reads as TGTGCCAGCAGTCAACACAGGGCCTACAACACTGAAGCTTTCTTT. Amino acid sequence: CASSQHRAYNTEAFF. Full variable domain (outside the CDR3, taken from reference TRBV2 and TRBJ1-1): EPEVTQTPSHQVTQMGQEVILRCVPISNHLYFYWYRQILGQKVEFLVSFYNNEISEKSEIFDDQFSVERPDGSNFTLKIRSTKLEDSAMYFCASSQHRAYNTEAFFGQGTRLTVV.

The chain joins TRBV19 to TRBJ2-3, with D perhaps matching TRBD1 (6 bases). CDR1 is LNHDA and CDR2 is SQIVND in the germline V gene (reference sequence). The V gene lost 6 bases and the J gene lost 2 bases, with 9 bases spanning the gap. The CDR3 length is 13 residues. The CDR3 DNA reads TGTGCCAGTAGCAGGACAGTCACAGATACGCAGTATTTT. Translation gives CASSRTVTDTQYF. Using reference TRBV19 and TRBJ2-3 for the parts outside the CDR3, the full variable domain is DGGITQSPKYLFRKEGQNVTLSCEQNLNHDAMYWYRQDPGQGLRLIYYSQIVNDFQKGDIAEGYSVSREKKESFPLTVTSAQKNPTAFYLCASSRTVTDTQYFGPGTRLTVL.

This clone was counted between two and nine times. The CDR3 nucleotides read TGCAGTGCTAGCTGGGGACAGTTATCGTACTTC. Its translation is CSASWGQLSYF. The chain recombines TRBV20-1 with TRBJ2-5; 7 positions match TRBD1. Germline V gene data show CDR1 as DFQATT and CDR2 as SNEGSKA (reference sequence). V lost 3 bases, J lost 13 bases, and 8 bases stayed unmatched. This CDR3 region has 11 residues.

This chain uses TRBV9 with TRBJ2-7; D is ambiguous. This CDR3 region has 15 residues. The germline gives CDR1 SGDLS, CDR2 YYNGEE. With 0 bases removed from V and 2 bases from J, the gap between germline ends came to 12 bases. This CDR3 reads CASSVDLGQTYEQYF. CDR3 DNA sequence: TGTGCCAGCAGCGTAGATCTCGGGCAGACCTACGAGCAGTACTTC.

The rearrangement links TRBV19 to TRBJ2-7; tentative D call: TRBD2 (6 bases). Trimming shortened V by 6 bases and J by 3 bases, and 18 bases separated the two germline ends. The CDR3 is made up of 15 amino acids. Germline V gene data show CDR1 as LNHDA and CDR2 as SQIVND (reference sequence). DNA of the CDR3: TGTGCCAGTAGCCATGTCGGGGGAGGAAGCTACGAGCAGTACTTC. It is translated as CASSHVGGGSYEQYF.

Judged by abundance, this clone is medium-sized. The chain joins TRBV19 to TRBJ1-4; 9 bases align to TRBD1. Losses at the gene ends were 6 bases for V and 13 bases for J; bases not matched to a gene: 3. Germline values: CDR1 LNHDA, CDR2 SQIVND (reference sequence). The CDR3 contains 11 residues. In DNA, the CDR3 is TGTGCCAGTAGAGGGGGACAGGGACTGTTTTTT. This translates into CASRGGQGLFF.

The chain couples TRBV2 to TRBJ2-7, with TRBD1 matching over 10 bases. V lost 5 bases and J lost 3; bases outside the gene matches: 7. Germline CDR1 reads SNHLY; CDR2 reads FYNNEI. This CDR3 contains 15 residues. For the CDR3, the DNA is TGTGCCAGCAGTAAAGAGGGACAGGGGAGCTACGAGCAGTACTTC. This encodes CASSKEGQGSYEQYF.